The TCR beta chain under discussion was sequenced for a study of T cell therapy after organ transplantation. Sequencing used immunoSEQ multiplex PCR; TCRdb keeps in-frame clones, though not all of them. Here the sample spans approximately 20,000 clones, about 81% being singletons. As to this clone: Its antigen is undetermined.

Germline CDR1 SGHRS, CDR2 YFSETQ. The V and J ends lost 4 bases and 3 bases, in that order; junction bases with no gene match: 7. This CDR3 contains 16 residues. Time point of the sample: 4-8 weeks after completion of therapy. This receptor was obtained from a human patient who had received a solid organ transplant and had CMV disease. Some T cells here may be from the graft donor. The chain links TRBV5-1 to TRBJ2-2; TRBD1 matches 9 bases. The sequences come from CD8+ T cells from blood, collected after autologous CMV-specific T cell therapy. The CDR3 loop is CASSQDRGYDTGELFF. In DNA, the CDR3 is TGCGCCAGCAGCCAAGACAGGGGGTACGACACCGGGGAGCTGTTTTTT.